A single sample is the source of the 25 T cell receptor beta chains below, sequenced in a study of radiotherapy plus CTLA-4 blockade in lung cancer. Clones were read by immunoSEQ multiplex PCR, and TCRdb kept only the in-frame ones, dropping some. The table has 130,000 or so clones, about 90% seen once; the top ten hold 5.5% to 8.5%. Source: peripheral blood, taken from a patient treated with radiotherapy plus ipilimumab. The receptors were gathered from a human donor with non-small cell lung cancer that progressed on radiotherapy plus ipilimumab.

The V call is TRBV9, the J call TRBJ2-2, with 10 bases lining up with TRBD2. The length of the CDR3 is 17 residues. Germline CDR1 reads SGDLS; CDR2 reads YYNGEE. The junction had 11 bases not matched to a gene; V was cut back by 3 bases and J by 6 bases. The CDR3 DNA sequence: TGTGCCAGCAGCGGACCCCCAGCGGGAGGGGGGCCCGGGGAGCTGTTTTTT. It encodes CASSGPPAGGGPGELFF.

CDR3 sequence reads: CASSLRRLAGVTDTQYF. The CDR3 coding sequence is TGTGCCAGCAGCTTACGGCGACTAGCGGGAGTAACAGATACGCAGTATTTT. The chain carries TRBV11-2 and TRBJ2-3; 12 nucleotides agree with TRBD2. J was trimmed by 3 bases and V by 2 bases; bases with no gene match: 6. Per germline, CDR1 SGHAT and CDR2 FQNNGV. The CDR3 sequence is 17 residues long.

Comments on this clone: The same CDR3 also results from other DNA sequences found in this sample. The chain is built from TRBV5-1 and TRBJ2-5; no definite D call. V lost 1 base, J lost 3 bases, and 7 bases lay in between. Germline V lookup: CDR1 SGHRS, CDR2 YFSETQ. This CDR3 is built from 13 residues. CDR3 loop: CASSLRQKETQYF. CDR3 coding DNA: TGCGCCAGCAGCTTGCGGCAGAAAGAGACCCAGTACTTC. Using reference TRBV5-1 and TRBJ2-5 for the parts outside the CDR3, the full variable domain is KAGVTQTPRYLIKTRGQQVTLSCSPISGHRSVSWYQQTPGQGLQFLFEYFSETQRNKGNFPGRFSGRQFSNSRSEMNVSTLELGDSALYLCASSLRQKETQYFGPGTRLLVL.

The CDR3 DNA reads as TGTGCCAGCTCACCACAACAGACCCATCCAGGCTACACCTTC. Protein sequence: CASSPQQTHPGYTF. The chain joins TRBV18 to TRBJ1-2; no definite D call. V lost 1 base and J 8 bases, leaving 14 bases between the germline ends. The CDR3 is made up of 14 amino acids. CDR1 KGHSH and CDR2 LQKENI come from the germline V gene.

The V and J genes are TRBV5-1 and TRBJ1-1; 9 bases agree with TRBD1. In germline, CDR1 is SGHRS, CDR2 YFSETQ. The length of the CDR3 is 15 residues. Trimming cost V 1 base and J 5 bases; bases outside gene matches: 6. CDR3 nucleotide sequence: TGCGCCAGCAGCTTGCAAACAGGGGGCGAAACTGAAGCTTTCTTT. This codes for CASSLQTGGETEAFF.

The chain's CDR3 is CASSLGMGTGELFF. The CDR3 DNA sequence: TGCGCCAGCAGCCTCGGTATGGGCACCGGGGAGCTGTTTTTT. This chain links TRBV10-2 with TRBJ2-2; D not certain. The CDR3 spans 14 residues. Trimming shortened V by 6 bases and J by 4 bases, and 12 bases separated the two germline ends. Germline-derived CDR1 and CDR2 are WSHSY and SAAADI.

The chain links TRBV7-9 to TRBJ2-3, with a tentative D call TRBD2 (5 bases). The V end lost 2 bases, the J end lost 4 bases, and 10 bases lay between the germline ends. The CDR3 is 14 residues long. Germline V gene data show CDR1 as SEHNR and CDR2 as FQNEAQ (reference sequence). Here the CDR3 reads CASSLSEGPDTQYF. The CDR3 bases are TGTGCCAGCAGCTTAAGTGAGGGCCCAGATACGCAGTATTTT. Complete variable domain (other parts from reference TRBV7-9 and TRBJ2-3): DTGVSQNPRHKITKRGQNVTFRCDPISEHNRLYWYRQTLGQGPEFLTYFQNEAQLEKSRLLSDRFSAERPKGSFSTLEIQRTEQGDSAMYLCASSLSEGPDTQYFGPGTRLTVL.

This clone was detected once. The rearrangement links TRBV27 to TRBJ2-2, with D unclear. Germline CDR1 and CDR2: MNHEY and SMNVEV (reference sequence). This CDR3 has 13 amino acids. V was shortened by 5 bases and J by 2 bases, with 6 bases between the two germline ends. Written as DNA, the CDR3 is TGTGCCAGCAGTCCCGCCAACACCGGGGAGCTGTTTTTT. Its protein product is CASSPANTGELFF.

The chain links TRBV5-4 to TRBJ2-3; 8 bases are a match to TRBD1. J gave up 4 bases and V 0 bases, and 1 base lay outside the gene matches. Germline-derived CDR1 and CDR2 are SGHNT and YYREEE (reference sequence). The CDR3 covers 14 residues. The CDR3 reads CASSLEQGADTQYF. CDR3 sequence (DNA): TGTGCCAGCAGCTTGGAACAGGGGGCAGATACGCAGTATTTT.

This clone was counted between two and nine times. The chain recombines TRBV25-1 with TRBJ1-3; no clear D. V was clipped by 5 bases and J by 0 bases, with 5 bases between them. This CDR3 is built from 13 residues. Germline CDR1 and CDR2: MGHDK and SYGVNS. The CDR3 reads CASSPSSGNTIYF. For the CDR3, the DNA is TGTGCCAGCAGTCCAAGCTCTGGAAACACCATATATTTT.

The CDR3 region has the DNA TGTGCCAGCTCACGAAACAGGATATTCGGAAACACCATATATTTT. This gives the protein CASSRNRIFGNTIYF. The chain couples TRBV18 to TRBJ1-3, with a weak D call TRBD1 (5 bases). The CDR3 spans 15 residues. V was shortened by 4 bases and J by 4 bases, with 14 bases between the two germline ends. Looked up from germline, CDR1 is KGHSH and CDR2 is LQKENI.

V and J are TRBV6-1 and TRBJ1-5, with D maybe TRBD1 (6 bases). The CDR3 consists of 15 residues. Trimming pared 4 bases from V and 1 base from J, leaving 11 bases between. The germline V gene has CDR1 MNHNS and CDR2 SASEGT. The CDR3 is CASSVAGQSNQPQHF. CDR3 sequence (DNA): TGTGCCAGCAGTGTTGCCGGACAGAGCAATCAGCCCCAGCATTTT.

DNA of the CDR3: TGTGCCAGCAGCGTAGGGGGCAGACCTTACAATGAGCAGTTCTTC. It specifies CASSVGGRPYNEQFF. The V and J genes are TRBV9 and TRBJ2-1, with D tentatively TRBD1 (5 bases). CDR3 size: 15 residues. Trimming cost V 0 bases and J 4 bases, with 11 bases left between them. Germline CDR1 and CDR2: SGDLS and YYNGEE.

The chain couples TRBV9 to TRBJ2-5, with D unresolved. Between the trimmed V and J ends, which lost 0 bases and 4 bases, there was a span of 7 bases. The CDR3 length is 13 residues. Germline loops: CDR1 SGDLS, CDR2 YYNGEE. The CDR3, as DNA: TGTGCCAGCAGCGTAGTAGTCGGAGAGACCCAGTACTTC. It translates to CASSVVVGETQYF.

The chain recombines TRBV27 with TRBJ2-3, with TRBD2 as a possible D gene (6 bases). Deletions cut 3 bases from V and 1 base from J, with 14 bases between. The CDR3 length is 16 residues. The germline V gene has CDR1 MNHEY and CDR2 SMNVEV (reference sequence). The DNA for the CDR3 is TGTGCCAGCAGTTTCGTGGGGCGCGGGGGCACAGATACGCAGTATTTT. This codes for CASSFVGRGGTDTQYF.

The chain carries TRBV6-1 and TRBJ2-7; 7 positions agree with TRBD2. The CDR3 sequence is 15 residues long. V lost 7 bases, J lost 1 base, and 10 bases stayed unmatched. The V gene's germline CDR1 is MNHNS and CDR2 SASEGT. Here the CDR3 DNA reads TGTGCCAGCAATCCAACTGGCGGGAGTTCCTACGAGCAGTACTTC. Its protein is CASNPTGGSSYEQYF.

The rearrangement uses TRBV10-2 and TRBJ1-5; 8 positions match TRBD1. CDR3 length: 14 amino acids. V was pared by 6 bases and J by 2 bases, with 3 bases of the junction left unmatched. Germline V lookup: CDR1 WSHSY, CDR2 SAAADI. The CDR3 here is CASSQDRGNQPQHF. CDR3 DNA sequence: TGCGCCAGCAGCCAGGACAGGGGCAATCAGCCCCAGCATTTT.

This chain connects TRBV10-3 to TRBJ2-1, with D perhaps matching TRBD1 or TRBD2 (5 bases each). Trimming took off 4 bases at V and 9 bases at J, with 10 bases between the two ends. This CDR3 contains 12 residues. Germline CDR1 reads ENHRY; CDR2 reads SYGVKD. CDR3 sequence reads: CAISGLGAEQFF. In DNA form, the CDR3 reads TGTGCCATCAGTGGACTCGGGGCTGAGCAGTTCTTC.

This chain joins TRBV6-1 and TRBJ2-3; unclear D gene. Germline CDR1 reads MNHNS; CDR2 reads SASEGT. The V gene lost 5 bases and the J gene lost 4 bases, with 7 bases spanning the gap. The CDR3 sequence is 12 residues long. The CDR3 DNA is TGTGCCAGCAGTCTCTCGGCAGATACGCAGTATTTT. Translating gives CASSLSADTQYF.

This clone was recorded only once. The V and J genes are TRBV11-3 and TRBJ2-7, with 8 bases fitting TRBD1. V trimming: 4 bases; J trimming: 0 bases; junction bases outside the gene matches: 5. Germline loops: CDR1 SGHNT, CDR2 YENEEA. The CDR3 has 15 amino acids. Here the CDR3 reads CASSSQGESSYEQYF. CDR3 nucleotides: TGTGCCAGCAGCTCACAGGGGGAAAGCTCCTACGAGCAGTACTTC.

The CDR3 region has the DNA TGTGCCTGGAGTGTACAACTGGGTGAGCAGTTCTTC. Translating it yields CAWSVQLGEQFF. J is TRBJ2-1 and V is TRBV30; D remains unclear. CDR1 is GTSNPN and CDR2 is SVGIG in the germline V gene (reference sequence). The CDR3 is 12 amino acids. Trimming took off 0 bases at V and 9 bases at J, with 9 bases between the two ends.

The V and J genes are TRBV19 and TRBJ1-1; 8 bases fit TRBD1. This CDR3 is built from 14 residues. The junction had 7 bases not matched to a gene; V was cut back by 9 bases and J by 1 base. Germline loops: CDR1 LNHDA, CDR2 SQIVND (reference sequence). The CDR3 here is CASSRDRGNTEAFF. The CDR3 DNA is TGTGCCAGCTCTCGAGACAGGGGGAACACTGAAGCTTTCTTT.

This chain links TRBV29-1 with TRBJ2-5; no firm D call. The germline V gene has CDR1 SQVTM and CDR2 ANQGSEA. Deletions cut 3 bases from V and 5 bases from J, with 22 bases between. The CDR3 is 16 amino acids. The CDR3 sequence: CSVDLWGDGVLETQYF. Written as DNA, the CDR3 is TGCAGCGTTGATTTGTGGGGTGATGGGGTTCTTGAGACCCAGTACTTC.

The chain combines TRBV7-2 with TRBJ2-7; a possible D gene is TRBD2 (6 bases). CDR1 is SGHTA, CDR2 FQGNSA, per germline. The V end was cut by 6 bases, the J end by 3 bases, with 12 bases between. This CDR3 spans 13 amino acids. CDR3 bases: TGTGCCAGCAGGGAAGCGGGTGTCTACGAGCAGTACTTC. Its protein is CASREAGVYEQYF. The full variable domain, completed using reference TRBV7-2 and TRBJ2-7, is GAGVSQSPSNKVTEKGKDVELRCDPISGHTALYWYRQSLGQGLEFLIYFQGNSAPDKSGLPSDRFSAERTGGSVSTLTIQRTQQEDSAVYLCASREAGVYEQYFGPGTRLTVT.

The chain recombines TRBV7-9 with TRBJ2-2; 9 bases fit TRBD1. With 3 bases clipped from V and 10 bases from J, the junction kept 12 bases outside the gene matches. The CDR3 runs 16 residues. In germline, CDR1 is SEHNR, CDR2 FQNEAQ (reference sequence). In DNA form, the CDR3 reads TGTGCCAGCAGCTTTACCGGGACAGGGAGTCTTGAGGAGCTGTTTTTT. As protein: CASSFTGTGSLEELFF. The full variable domain, in which reference TRBV7-9 and TRBJ2-2 provide the parts outside the CDR3, is DTGVSQNPRHKITKRGQNVTFRCDPISEHNRLYWYRQTLGQGPEFLTYFQNEAQLEKSRLLSDRFSAERPKGSFSTLEIQRTEQGDSAMYLCASSFTGTGSLEELFFGEGSRLTVL.